This entry is about one TCR beta chain. Antigen: not known. Compared with germline, one end of the junction differs, possibly owing to a read error. The sample belongs to a study of blood T cells in healthy people across ages. Study findings and constraints: The study could not conclusively compare naive and antigen-experienced cells, given its unsorted PBMCs.

Per sample, no less than 5.5 micrograms of total RNA were extracted. CDR1 DFQATT and CDR2 SNEGSKA come from the germline V gene (reference sequence). The CDR3 has 16 residues. A J-beta primer mix and a sample-barcoded 5' primer were used in a second PCR of roughly 6 to 11 cycles. TCRdb itself ran the 5' RACE reads through MiXCR, one entry per CDR3 protein. This repertoire shows around 1.7 million distinct CDR3 sequences, approximately 28% found once; its top ten account for approximately 7.7%. Source material: blood. The V gene is TRBV20-1, the J gene TRBJ2-3, with 7 bases that match TRBD2. The sequence came from a woman aged 25-40 years in good health. CDR3 nucleotides: TGCAGTGCACCGGCGACTAGCTACCTTTCCACAGGTACGCAGTATTTT. It yields the protein CSAPATSYLSTGTQYF.